This TCR beta chain was sequenced for a study of cytomegalovirus exposure and HLA in healthy donors. Study at large: From HLA-typed donors, an early data release held approximately 85 million unique TCRs. Points from the study as a whole: Specificity for CMV antigens was confirmed in vitro for a few of the CMV-associated chains. In a later analysis, HLA-C alleles had the fewest associated TCRs, DRB1 alleles the most. Among TCR beta chains of equal frequency, HLA-associated ones were more clonally expanded in a later analysis.

This PCR relied on a set of 60 Vbeta primers and 13 Jbeta primers. Repertoires were generated with immunoSEQ multiplex PCR, while TCRdb's copy carries only in-frame clones and drops some. The data contain some 140,000 clones, 60% to 80% of them singletons. Germline CDR1 reads MDHEN; CDR2 reads SYDVKM. This CDR3 is 17 amino acids long. With 6 bases clipped from V and 4 bases from J, the junction kept 15 bases outside the gene matches. About this clone: Its antigen is not identified.

The rearrangement uses TRBV28 and TRBJ1-5; 7 nucleotides align to TRBD1. This TCR derives from a young man in good health and CMV-seropositive. Sequenced material: PBMCs. The CDR3 DNA reads TGTGCCAGCAGGGTCCCGCAAGGACAGGCAACAAATCAGCCCCAGCATTTT. It specifies CASRVPQGQATNQPQHF.